One sample yielded the 17 T cell receptor beta chains listed below, sequenced in a study of T cell responses to AZD1222 COVID-19 vaccine. Generated by immunoSEQ multiplex PCR, the TCRdb table keeps only in-frame clones and is missing some. The sample shows some 100,000 clones, about 89% of them seen only once. This material consisted of peripheral blood, taken 28 days after the second AZD1222 dose. The receptors stem from an adult who received the AZD1222 COVID-19 vaccine.

This clone has more than one count but fewer than ten. This chain joins TRBV6-5 and TRBJ1-6, with a possible D match to TRBD1 (5 bases). The CDR3 spans 15 residues. Looked up from germline, CDR1 is MNHEY and CDR2 is SVGAGI. V was pared by 0 bases and J by 10 bases, with 13 bases between. CDR3 in amino acids: CASSYSQGLESPLHF. Written as DNA, the CDR3 is TGTGCCAGCAGTTACTCGCAGGGTTTGGAATCACCCCTCCACTTT.

The chain recombines TRBV4-1 with TRBJ2-2; D might be TRBD1 (6 bases). V lost 3 bases to trimming and J lost 0 bases, with 11 bases between them. The length of the CDR3 is 16 residues. CDR1 is MGHRA and CDR2 is YSYEKL in the germline V gene. CDR3: CASSQRGIPNTGELFF. The DNA for the CDR3 is TGCGCCAGCAGCCAGAGGGGGATTCCGAACACCGGGGAGCTGTTTTTT.

The V and J genes are TRBV9 and TRBJ2-2, with 8 bases fitting TRBD1. CDR1 and CDR2 (germline): SGDLS, YYNGEE. The CDR3 has 14 residues. V lost 4 bases, J lost 4 bases, and 3 bases stayed unmatched. The CDR3 nucleotides read TGTGCCAGCAGCCACGACAGGGGCACCGGGGAGCTGTTTTTT. This gives the protein CASSHDRGTGELFF.

The rearrangement joins TRBV27 to TRBJ2-7, with 9 bases fitting TRBD1. The CDR3 consists of 14 residues. Looked up from germline, CDR1 is MNHEY and CDR2 is SMNVEV (reference sequence). V dropped 5 bases and J dropped 6; count of bases not matched to a gene: 8. CDR3 protein: CASSPGQGFGEQYF. The CDR3 region has the DNA TGTGCCAGCAGTCCCGGACAGGGGTTCGGCGAGCAGTACTTC.

About this clone: The same CDR3 also results from other DNA sequences found in this sample. The CDR3 coding sequence is TGTGCCAGCAGCTTAGGGACAGGGGGGAGCTATGGCTACACCTTC. Encoded protein: CASSLGTGGSYGYTF. The chain carries TRBV7-9 and TRBJ1-2, with 10 bases lining up with TRBD1. This CDR3 comprises 15 residues. Trimming at V came to 1 base and at J to 4 bases, leaving 3 bases not matched to a gene. Germline V CDR1 and CDR2: SEHNR, FQNEAQ (reference sequence).

In nucleotides, the CDR3 is TGCAGTGCTAGTGTAGGTCCTGACTATGGCTACACCTTC. This codes for CSASVGPDYGYTF. The rearrangement joins TRBV20-1 to TRBJ1-2; D remains ambiguous. The CDR3 is 13 amino acids. Trimming took 3 bases from V and 3 from J, leaving 11 bases between them. Looked up from germline, CDR1 is DFQATT and CDR2 is SNEGSKA (reference sequence).

The rearrangement uses TRBV18 and TRBJ2-3; 9 nucleotides line up with TRBD1. Germline V gene data show CDR1 as KGHSH and CDR2 as LQKENI. J was trimmed by 2 bases and V by 3 bases; bases with no gene match: 9. The CDR3 is 17 residues long. This CDR3 reads CASSPPGQGAYTDTQYF. The CDR3 DNA follows: TGTGCCAGCTCACCTCCGGGACAGGGTGCCTACACAGATACGCAGTATTTT. Combining the CDR3 with reference TRBV18 and TRBJ2-3 gives the whole variable domain NAGVMQNPRHLVRRRGQEARLRCSPMKGHSHVYWYRQLPEEGLKFMVYLQKENIIDESGMPKERFSAEFPKEGPSILRIQQVVRGDSAAYFCASSPPGQGAYTDTQYFGPGTRLTVL.

This chain uses TRBV9 with TRBJ1-1; D is unresolved. Trimming took 4 bases from V and 6 from J, leaving 19 bases between them. CDR1 and CDR2 (germline): SGDLS, YYNGEE. CDR3 length: 15 amino acids. The CDR3, as DNA: TGTGCCAGCAGCCCCAGTGTACCTGACATCTCTGAAGCTTTCTTT. It yields the protein CASSPSVPDISEAFF. The whole variable domain, remainder taken from reference TRBV9 and TRBJ1-1, is DSGVTQTPKHLITATGQRVTLRCSPRSGDLSVYWYQQSLDQGLQFLIQYYNGEERAKGNILERFSAQQFPDLHSELNLSSLELGDSALYFCASSPSVPDISEAFFGQGTRLTVV.

The chain is built from TRBV25-1 and TRBJ1-4; D gene uncertain. V was shortened by 0 bases and J by 8 bases, with 10 bases between the two germline ends. The CDR3 is 14 amino acids. Per the germline V gene, CDR1 is MGHDK and CDR2 is SYGVNS. The CDR3 sequence is CASSEYGGREKLFF. The CDR3 DNA reads TGTGCCAGCAGTGAATACGGCGGGAGGGAAAAACTGTTTTTT.

The chain has TRBV6-5 and TRBJ1-3; D remains ambiguous. The CDR3 length is 14 residues. The V and J ends lost 2 bases and 4 bases respectively, with 9 bases between them. The germline V gene encodes CDR1 MNHEY and CDR2 SVGAGI. The CDR3 loop reads CASSYTTAGNTIYF. The CDR3 coding sequence is TGTGCCAGCAGTTACACTACAGCAGGAAACACCATATATTTT.

The chain recombines TRBV6-5 with TRBJ2-3; D unclear. Deletions cut 5 bases from V and 0 bases from J, with 9 bases between. Germline V gene sequence: CDR1 MNHEY, CDR2 SVGAGI. CDR3 length: 14 residues. The CDR3 nucleotides read TGTGCCAGCAGTACAACGGACAGCACAGATACGCAGTATTTT. Its translation is CASSTTDSTDTQYF.

This clone appeared once. The chain couples TRBV5-4 to TRBJ2-2; D unclear. Trimming shortened V by 1 base and J by 0 bases, and 7 bases separated the two germline ends. Germline CDR1 and CDR2: SGHNT and YYREEE (reference sequence). This CDR3 has 15 amino acids. CDR3: CASSLRRTNTGELFF. CDR3 nucleotides: TGTGCCAGCAGCTTGCGCAGAACGAACACCGGGGAGCTGTTTTTT.

V is TRBV30 and J is TRBJ2-7; TRBD2 matches 11 bases. Germline assignment: CDR1 GTSNPN and CDR2 SVGIG (reference sequence). The CDR3 is 13 residues long. V lost 1 base, J lost 6 bases, and 2 bases stayed unmatched. The CDR3 spells CAWSALAGGEQYF. DNA of the CDR3: TGTGCCTGGAGTGCTCTAGCGGGGGGCGAGCAGTACTTC.

The genes are TRBV15 and TRBJ2-1, with no clear D. Germline V CDR1 and CDR2: LNHNV, YYDKDF (reference sequence). This CDR3 spans 13 amino acids. Trimming cost V 1 base and J 9 bases, with 10 bases left between them. The CDR3: CATSRGGVTEQFF. In DNA, the CDR3 is TGTGCCACCAGCAGAGGAGGAGTCACTGAGCAGTTCTTC. Full variable domain (rest looked up from reference TRBV15 and TRBJ2-1): DAMVIQNPRYQVTQFGKPVTLSCSQTLNHNVMYWYQQKSSQAPKLLFHYYDKDFNNEADTPDNFQSRRPNTSFCFLDIRSPGLGDTAMYLCATSRGGVTEQFFGPGTRLTVL.

The V gene is TRBV18, the J gene TRBJ1-3, with TRBD1 identical over 11 bases. Trimming took 6 bases from V and 0 from J; bases not matched to a gene: 7. Germline V gives CDR1 KGHSH, CDR2 LQKENI. CDR3 length: 17 amino acids. The CDR3 spells CASSAAGTGGSGNTIYF. CDR3 in DNA: TGTGCCAGCTCGGCGGCGGGGACAGGGGGCTCTGGAAACACCATATATTTT. Full variable domain (remainder filled in from reference TRBV18 and TRBJ1-3): NAGVMQNPRHLVRRRGQEARLRCSPMKGHSHVYWYRQLPEEGLKFMVYLQKENIIDESGMPKERFSAEFPKEGPSILRIQQVVRGDSAAYFCASSAAGTGGSGNTIYFGEGSWLTVV.

V and J are TRBV29-1 and TRBJ2-5; no definite D call. CDR1 and CDR2 from the germline V gene are SQVTM and ANQGSEA. The CDR3 is 11 amino acids. Trimming shortened V by 5 bases and J by 5 bases, and 9 bases separated the two germline ends. The CDR3 region is CSVPRAETQYF. CDR3 sequence (DNA): TGCAGCGTTCCTCGCGCGGAGACCCAGTACTTC.

V usage is TRBV11-2 and J usage is TRBJ2-4, with 10 nucleotides matching TRBD2. J lost 2 bases, V lost 5 bases, and 9 bases had no gene match. CDR3 length equals 17 residues. Germline V lookup: CDR1 SGHAT, CDR2 FQNNGV. CDR3 in amino acids: CASSREAGGWSKNIQYF. The DNA of the CDR3 is TGTGCCAGCAGCCGAGAAGCGGGAGGGTGGTCCAAAAACATTCAGTACTTC.